This T cell receptor (beta chain) stems from a study of technical replicates of blood from several donors. The J segment lost 4 bases and the V segment lost 5 bases, leaving 6 bases of the junction unmatched. CDR1 is GTSNPN and CDR2 is SVGIG in the germline V gene (reference sequence). The CDR3 consists of 14 residues. This table comes from immunoSEQ multiplex PCR, and its TCRdb copy is limited to in-frame clones, with some not included. The sample shows 60,000 to 90,000 clones, roughly 89% of them seen only once. This clonotype was sampled from a human donor in good health. The sequencing input was T cells isolated from PBMCs. The chain uses TRBV30 and TRBJ2-2; 8 bases are shared with TRBD2. CDR3 coding DNA: TGTGCCTGGTCTAGCGGGCTGAGCACCGGGGAGCTGTTTTTT. Translation gives CAWSSGLSTGELFF.